The clone carrying this TCR beta chain was detected a few times. This specimen comes from a study of human T cells and chemical hapten exposure. The CDR3 spans 12 residues. Germline assignment: CDR1 DFQATT and CDR2 SNEGSKA (reference sequence). V shed 2 bases and J shed 9 bases, with 8 bases lying between them. MiXCR, applied by TCRdb to the RACE reads, yields one record per CDR3 protein. The repertoire holds 350,000 or so distinct CDR3 sequences, with 5.5% to 8% as singletons. As to time point: patch test 1, 2 weeks after DPC sensitization. Treatment noted: therapeutic diphenylcyclopropenone sensitization with weekly scalp DPC. Unfractionated whole blood yielded total RNA.

The V gene is TRBV20-1, the J gene TRBJ1-6; D possibly corresponds to TRBD1 (5 bases). The starting material was whole blood, obtained in connection with sensitization to the hapten diphenylcyclopropenone (DPC). The sequence derives from a woman aged 18-29 years with alopecia areata. Some clones in this sample may be carry-over from other donors' samples. The CDR3 region is CSARSGTSPLHF. The CDR3 nucleotides read TGCAGTGCTAGATCAGGGACTTCACCCCTCCACTTT.